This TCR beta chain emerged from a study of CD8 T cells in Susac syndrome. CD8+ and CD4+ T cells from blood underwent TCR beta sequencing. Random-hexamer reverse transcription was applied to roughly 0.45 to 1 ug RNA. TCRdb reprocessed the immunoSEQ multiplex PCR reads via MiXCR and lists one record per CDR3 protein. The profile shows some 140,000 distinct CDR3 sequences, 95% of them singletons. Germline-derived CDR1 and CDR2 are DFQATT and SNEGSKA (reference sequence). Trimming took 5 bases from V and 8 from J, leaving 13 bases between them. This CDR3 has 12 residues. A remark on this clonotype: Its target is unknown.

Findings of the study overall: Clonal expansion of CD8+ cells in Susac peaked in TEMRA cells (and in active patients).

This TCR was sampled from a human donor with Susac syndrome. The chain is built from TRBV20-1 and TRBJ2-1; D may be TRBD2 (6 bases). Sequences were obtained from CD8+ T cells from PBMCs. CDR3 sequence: CSACGTSDEQFF. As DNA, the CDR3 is TGCAGTGCTTGCGGGACCAGCGATGAGCAGTTCTTC.